The 30 T cell receptor beta chains below come from one sample, sequenced in a study of metastatic and nonmetastatic thyroid tumors. TCRdb re-processed the PCR reads through MiXCR. Of tens of thousands of clones detected, over 9.5% appear once; the ten largest clones hold approximately 10%. Before thyroid surgery, none of the patients had received any treatment. Sequenced: blood. Source of these receptors: a female donor with papillary thyroid cancer or a benign thyroid nodule (not recorded which). Some clones in this sample may be carry-over from other donors' samples.

This clone was picked up many times. The chain uses TRBV28 and TRBJ2-1; 8 bases align to TRBD2. This CDR3 region has 13 residues. In germline, CDR1 is MDHEN, CDR2 SYDVKM. Trimming cost V 10 bases and J 9 bases; bases outside gene matches: 11. The CDR3 DNA sequence: TGTGCCATCCACGAGCTAGCGGGCAGTGAGCAGTTCTTC. It encodes CAIHELAGSEQFF. The full variable domain, its missing parts supplied by reference TRBV28 and TRBJ2-1, is DVKVTQSSRYLVKRTGEKVFLECVQDMDHENMFWYRQDPGLGLRLIYFSYDVKMKEKGDIPEGYSVSREKKERFSLILESASTNQTSMYLCAIHELAGSEQFFGPGTRLTVL.

In this sample, this clone turned up many times. The chain carries TRBV20-1 and TRBJ2-1, with 11 bases that match TRBD2. Trimming took 5 bases from V and 0 from J; bases not matched to a gene: 9. The CDR3 spans 17 residues. Germline V gene data show CDR1 as DFQATT and CDR2 as SNEGSKA (reference sequence). The CDR3 DNA sequence: TGCAGTGCTCGGAGACTAGCGGGAAGTGCCTCCTACAATGAGCAGTTCTTC. Protein: CSARRLAGSASYNEQFF.

This clone was recorded many times. This chain joins TRBV12-3 or TRBV12-4 and TRBJ2-1; possible D gene TRBD1, 6 bases. This CDR3 spans 14 amino acids. V gave up 6 bases and J gave up 5 bases, with 14 bases separating them. In DNA form, the CDR3 reads TGTGCCAGCAGCTCAACAGGGTGGGACAATGAGCAGTTCTTC. This codes for CASSSTGWDNEQFF.

This clone has at least ten counts. The chain recombines TRBV4-3 with TRBJ2-6, with no clear D. Looked up from germline, CDR1 is LGHNA and CDR2 is YSLEER. V was pared by 0 bases and J by 0 bases, with 9 bases between. The CDR3 extends over 17 amino acids. The CDR3 DNA reads TGCGCCAGCAGCCAAGATGAAGGAGCCTCTGGGGCCAACGTCCTGACTTTC. It specifies CASSQDEGASGANVLTF.

This clone was counted many times. V gene TRBV7-2 combines with J gene TRBJ1-2, with 7 bases lining up with TRBD1. Germline trimming cut 2 bases from V and 8 bases from J; bases unmatched to any gene: 8. The CDR3 is 14 residues long. Germline V gene sequence: CDR1 SGHTA, CDR2 FQGNSA. The CDR3 is CASSLWTRGSGYTF. Here the CDR3 DNA reads TGTGCCAGCAGCTTATGGACCAGGGGGAGCGGCTACACCTTC.

This clone was seen a few times. A much larger clone differs from this one at a single base, so this may be a read error. Other DNA sequences of this sample code for an identical CDR3. The chain has TRBV10-3 and TRBJ1-1; 8 positions match TRBD1. V lost 6 bases and J lost 4; bases outside the gene matches: 16. This CDR3 contains 17 residues. Germline V gene data show CDR1 as ENHRY and CDR2 as SYGVKD. CDR3 protein: CAIRDRGQGTSSTEAFF. CDR3 DNA: TGTGCCATCAGAGACCGAGGACAGGGAACATCTAGCACTGAAGCTTTCTTT.

This clone was seen ten or more times. The V and J genes are TRBV6-1 and TRBJ1-4, with D possibly TRBD1 on 6 matching bases. Germline lookup yields CDR1 MNHNS and CDR2 SASEGT. This CDR3 contains 15 residues. V lost 8 bases, J lost 8 bases, and 21 bases lay in between. The CDR3 protein is CASQLGRGAREKLFF. In nucleotides, the CDR3 is TGTGCCAGCCAGTTGGGACGGGGGGCGCGAGAAAAACTGTTTTTT.

Points on this clone: A junction end diverges from the germline sequence, so it may reflect a read error. CDR3 protein: CASILVGGWTGANYGYTF. The DNA of the CDR3 is TGTGCCAGCATCTTAGTCGGAGGGTGGACAGGGGCAAACTATGGCTACACCTTC. The V call is TRBV11-2, the J call TRBJ1-2, with TRBD1 matching 9 bases. The germline gives CDR1 SGHAT, CDR2 FQNNGV. The CDR3 loop spans 18 amino acids.

This clone was recorded many times. The gene calls are TRBV2 and TRBJ2-3, with 10 bases lining up with TRBD2. V lost 4 bases, J lost 6 bases, and 1 base stayed unmatched. This CDR3 has 13 amino acids. The germline CDR1 and CDR2 sequences are SNHLY and FYNNEI. CDR3 DNA sequence: TGTGCCAGCAGTGGAGCGGGAGGGGATACGCAGTATTTT. Translation: CASSGAGGDTQYF.

This clone was detected a few times. This may come from a read error, since a much larger clone is one base off. Other DNA sequences in this sample translate to the same CDR3. Here the CDR3 DNA reads TGTGCCAGCAGTTATGGGGGACAGGGTAGACTCAGCAATCAGCCCCAGCATTTT. Encoded protein: CASSYGGQGRLSNQPQHF. V usage is TRBV6-5 and J usage is TRBJ1-5, with 9 bases lining up with TRBD1. Germline assignment: CDR1 MNHEY and CDR2 SVGAGI. Trimming took 3 bases from V and 1 from J; bases not matched to a gene: 10. This CDR3 spans 18 amino acids.

This clone was seen at least ten times. J is TRBJ1-2 and V is TRBV7-9; tentatively, D is TRBD1 (5 bases). The V gene's germline CDR1 is SEHNR and CDR2 FQNEAQ (reference sequence). With 5 bases removed from V and 2 bases from J, the gap between germline ends came to 18 bases. The CDR3 consists of 16 residues. The chain's CDR3 is CASSKGSSRPNYGYTF. DNA for the CDR3: TGTGCCAGCAGCAAGGGGTCTAGCAGACCGAACTATGGCTACACCTTC.

To note about this clone: Just one base apart from a much larger clone, this may be a read error. The identical CDR3 is also encoded by other nucleotide sequences in the sample. The V call is TRBV9, the J call TRBJ2-1; D is uncertain. V lost 2 bases and J 0 bases, leaving 9 bases between the germline ends. Germline CDR1 SGDLS, CDR2 YYNGEE. There are 15 residues in the CDR3. DNA of the CDR3: TGTGCCAGCAGCGTGGGAAGGAGCTCCTACAATGAGCAGTTCTTC. It is translated as CASSVGRSSYNEQFF.

The chain combines TRBV20-1 with TRBJ2-1, with D tentatively TRBD2 (6 bases). The V and J ends lost 1 base and 13 bases respectively, with 29 bases between them. CDR3 length: 17 residues. The germline V gene has CDR1 DFQATT and CDR2 SNEGSKA (reference sequence). The CDR3 nucleotides read TGCAGTGCTAGAGTCCAATGGCGGGATATCTCCTACAATTATCAGTTCTTC. Its translation: CSARVQWRDISYNYQFF.

This clone has at least ten counts. The germline gene is not matched at one end of the junction; a read error may be the cause. The chain joins TRBV5-5 to TRBJ2-7, with unresolved D. The germline CDR1 and CDR2 sequences are SGHKS and YYEKEE (reference sequence). CDR3 length: 12 residues. The CDR3 region has the DNA TGTGCCAGCAGCTTGGAATCGGTCCCATTTCACTTC. As protein: CASSLESVPFHF.

In this sample, this clone turned up many times. V usage is TRBV28 and J usage is TRBJ1-2, with no clear D. The germline CDR1 and CDR2 sequences are MDHEN and SYDVKM. Trimming pared 6 bases from V and 4 bases from J, leaving 15 bases between. The CDR3 is made up of 14 amino acids. CDR3 coding DNA: TGTGCCAGCAGAACAGACACCCCGGGCTATGGCTACACCTTC. Protein: CASRTDTPGYGYTF.

This clone was counted at least ten times. The CDR3 sequence: CASSPHHKSNYGYTF. As DNA, the CDR3 is TGTGCCAGCAGCCCCCACCATAAAAGCAACTATGGCTACACCTTC. The rearrangement uses TRBV28 and TRBJ1-2; D is ambiguous. This CDR3 spans 15 amino acids. The germline V gene has CDR1 MDHEN and CDR2 SYDVKM. Deletions cut 6 bases from V and 2 bases from J, with 16 bases between.

This clone showed up just a few times. The chain combines TRBV5-4 with TRBJ2-3; D remains ambiguous. Germline V gene lookup returns CDR1 SGHNT and CDR2 YYREEE (reference sequence). V was shortened by 6 bases and J by 7 bases, with 15 bases between the two germline ends. This CDR3 is 13 amino acids long. The CDR3 protein is CASNLEPTYTQYF. Here the CDR3 DNA reads TGTGCCAGCAACCTAGAGCCCACGTATACGCAGTATTTT.

The V gene is TRBV7-2, the J gene TRBJ2-7; possible D gene TRBD2, 6 bases. V was trimmed by 10 bases and J by 5 bases, leaving 21 bases between them. Per germline, CDR1 SGHTA and CDR2 FQGNSA. This CDR3 contains 14 residues. This CDR3 reads CAIIAQAGIDEQYF. DNA for the CDR3: TGTGCCATCATAGCCCAAGCGGGTATCGACGAGCAGTACTTC.

This clone was seen repeatedly, ten times or more. The chain links TRBV13 to TRBJ2-5; D is undetermined. V shed 0 bases and J shed 4 bases, with 9 bases lying between them. This CDR3 contains 14 residues. Germline V CDR1 and CDR2: PRHDT, FYEKMQ (reference sequence). The CDR3 here is CASSLGAGLETQYF. Written as DNA, the CDR3 is TGTGCCAGCAGCTTAGGGGCCGGGTTAGAGACCCAGTACTTC.

This clone was counted ten times or more. The chain recombines TRBV6-2 or TRBV6-3 with TRBJ1-1, with D uncertain. From germline, CDR1 is MNHEY and CDR2 SVGEGT. V lost 0 bases, J lost 4 bases, and 6 bases lay in between. This CDR3 has 13 residues. The CDR3: CASSYSTRTEAFF. In DNA, the CDR3 is TGTGCCAGCAGTTACTCGACGCGCACTGAAGCTTTCTTT.

This clone was picked up many times. This chain links TRBV6-1 with TRBJ1-1; 7 bases are shared with TRBD1. This CDR3 has 14 residues. V trimming: 5 bases; J trimming: 2 bases; junction bases outside the gene matches: 5. From germline, CDR1 is MNHNS and CDR2 SASEGT. CDR3 residues: CASSPRQGNTEAFF. Written as DNA, the CDR3 is TGTGCCAGCAGTCCTAGACAGGGAAACACTGAAGCTTTCTTT.

This clone was recorded many times. The chain has TRBV28 and TRBJ2-1, with a possible D match to TRBD2 (6 bases). Germline CDR1 reads MDHEN; CDR2 reads SYDVKM. V was trimmed by 5 bases and J by 0 bases, leaving 17 bases between them. The CDR3 is 17 amino acids. The CDR3 loop is CASSTSLALSSYNEQFF. Written as DNA, the CDR3 is TGTGCCAGCAGTACCTCCCTAGCGCTGAGCTCCTACAATGAGCAGTTCTTC.

This clone was counted many times. The gene calls are TRBV7-9 and TRBJ2-7; no firm D call. This CDR3 has 15 residues. Germline V gives CDR1 SEHNR, CDR2 FQNEAQ (reference sequence). Trimming took off 1 base at V and 6 bases at J, with 16 bases between the two ends. The CDR3 loop reads CASSLETHLSSEQYF. DNA of the CDR3: TGTGCCAGCAGCTTAGAAACTCACCTTTCTAGCGAGCAGTACTTC.

This clone was seen many times. The rearrangement joins TRBV4-1 to TRBJ2-1, with D possibly matching TRBD1 (7 bases). From germline, CDR1 is MGHRA and CDR2 YSYEKL. The length of the CDR3 is 18 residues. V was trimmed by 1 base and J by 4 bases, leaving 20 bases between them. The CDR3 loop is CASSQGQGGGLYYNEQFF. For the CDR3, the DNA is TGCGCCAGCAGCCAAGGTCAGGGGGGCGGACTTTATTACAATGAGCAGTTCTTC.

In its sample, this clone was seen many times. J is TRBJ2-7 and V is TRBV20-1; no reliable D call. This CDR3 spans 14 amino acids. The germline V and J ends were trimmed by 3 bases and 3 bases, with 15 bases remaining between them. Germline values: CDR1 DFQATT, CDR2 SNEGSKA (reference sequence). CDR3 coding DNA: TGCAGTGCTAGCTCCCCGGACCATAACTACGAGCAGTACTTC. Amino acids: CSASSPDHNYEQYF.

This clone showed up many times. The rearrangement joins TRBV19 to TRBJ1-2; 7 nucleotides agree with TRBD1. The CDR3 has 15 amino acids. The J segment lost 5 bases and the V segment lost 3 bases, leaving 9 bases of the junction unmatched. Germline V lookup: CDR1 LNHDA, CDR2 SQIVND (reference sequence). The CDR3 here is CASSISGQETYGYTF. In nucleotides, the CDR3 is TGTGCCAGTAGTATTTCCGGACAGGAGACATATGGCTACACCTTC.

A few counts support this clone. Written as DNA, the CDR3 is TGTGCCAGTAGTGCGGGAGGGAGCTCCTACGAGCAGTACTTC. Protein sequence: CASSAGGSSYEQYF. The rearrangement links TRBV19 to TRBJ2-7; 9 bases fit TRBD2. The J segment lost 0 bases and the V segment lost 5 bases, leaving 2 bases of the junction unmatched. Germline CDR1 and CDR2: LNHDA and SQIVND (reference sequence). This CDR3 contains 14 residues. The full variable domain, rest sourced from reference TRBV19 and TRBJ2-7, is DGGITQSPKYLFRKEGQNVTLSCEQNLNHDAMYWYRQDPGQGLRLIYYSQIVNDFQKGDIAEGYSVSREKKESFPLTVTSAQKNPTAFYLCASSAGGSSYEQYFGPGTRLTVT.

The chain employs TRBV20-1 and TRBJ1-1; no clear D gene. Deletions cut 6 bases from V and 1 base from J, with 15 bases between. This CDR3 region has 14 residues. Germline CDR1 reads DFQATT; CDR2 reads SNEGSKA (reference sequence). CDR3: CSATPRGWNTEAFF. Here the CDR3 DNA reads TGCAGTGCCACCCCCCGAGGGTGGAACACTGAAGCTTTCTTT.

This clone was recorded at least ten times. This sequence joins TRBV6-1 and TRBJ1-1, with TRBD1 matching 7 bases. The CDR3 length is 14 residues. V gave up 7 bases and J gave up 0 bases; unmatched junction bases: 5. CDR1 and CDR2 from the germline V gene are MNHNS and SASEGT. The CDR3 protein is CASKTDRMNTEAFF. In nucleotides, the CDR3 is TGTGCCAGCAAAACGGACAGGATGAACACTGAAGCTTTCTTT.

J is TRBJ2-5 and V is TRBV4-1; 7 bases line up with TRBD1. The germline V gene encodes CDR1 MGHRA and CDR2 YSYEKL. With V trimmed by 0 bases and J by 2 bases, 3 bases remained unmatched. CDR3 size: 15 residues. The CDR3 reads CASSQDLQGQETQYF. The CDR3, as DNA: TGCGCCAGCAGCCAAGACCTACAGGGGCAAGAGACCCAGTACTTC.